This section outlines one TCR beta chain sequence together with its context. Its antigen is undetermined. Trimming at V came to 6 bases and at J to 3 bases, leaving 5 bases not matched to a gene. The CDR3 is 14 residues long. UMIs and a universal primer site were added when TCR cDNA was made by 5'RACE template switching. TCRdb re-called the 5' RACE reads with MiXCR, one entry per CDR3 protein. The table shows 550,000 or so distinct CDR3 sequences, with 15% to 20% occurring only once. These data are taken from a study of T cells after yellow fever vaccination. Findings and limits, study-wide: Booster sampling recovered most clones from primary vaccination (96% CD4, roughly 90% CD8). Abundant bulk-derived clonotypes could contaminate FACS-sorted repertoires.

The sequencing here drew on PBMCs, taken 15 days after the yellow fever booster vaccination. The receptor comes from a man aged 30 to 45 who received the YFV17D yellow fever vaccine. The V and J genes are TRBV12-3 or TRBV12-4 and TRBJ2-1; 7 bases map to TRBD1. The CDR3 coding sequence is TGTGCCAGCAGCCCTCAGGGGGACTACAATGAGCAGTTCTTC. This gives the protein CASSPQGDYNEQFF.